Listed below are T cell receptor beta chains from one sample, sequenced in a study of control samples from healthy donors and cancer patients. Data came from immunoSEQ multiplex PCR; TCRdb stores just in-frame clones and leaves some out. The sample contains 96,000 or so clones, 90% to 95% of which appear only once. Sequenced sample: blood. The receptor set was obtained from a man between 18 and 35 years old in good health. Each CDR3 is given with its conserved first and last residue. Each record gives: J gene, clone size, D gene, V gene, CDR3 protein, CDR3 DNA. The D gene is left open where the match is weak. Where a row states a size, it is once, few, many or the class of an expanded clone; other rows omit it.

j_gene: TRBJ2-1
abundance: .
d_gene: TRBD1
v_gene: TRBV7-7
CDR3aa: CASSPGQGLDNEQFF
CDR3nt: TGTGCCAGCAGCCCCGGACAGGGGTTGGACAATGAGCAGTTCTTC

j_gene: TRBJ2-1
abundance: .
d_gene: TRBD2
v_gene: TRBV6-5
CDR3aa: CASSLLAGEYNEQFF
CDR3nt: TGTGCCAGCAGTTTACTAGCGGGAGAGTACAATGAGCAGTTCTTC

j_gene: TRBJ1-1
abundance: .
d_gene: .
v_gene: TRBV18
CDR3aa: CASSVWWGEDTEAFF
CDR3nt: TGTGCCAGCTCCGTCTGGTGGGGCGAGGACACTGAAGCTTTCTTT

j_gene: TRBJ2-1
abundance: .
d_gene: TRBD2
v_gene: TRBV10-3
CDR3aa: CAIKGLAGVNEQFF
CDR3nt: TGTGCCATCAAGGGACTAGCGGGAGTCAATGAGCAGTTCTTC

j_gene: TRBJ2-2
abundance: once
d_gene: .
v_gene: TRBV7-6
CDR3aa: CASSLTGELFF
CDR3nt: TGTGCCAGCAGCTTAACCGGGGAGCTGTTTTTT

j_gene: TRBJ1-1
abundance: few
d_gene: .
v_gene: TRBV7-2
CDR3aa: CASSPNPGHNTEAFF
CDR3nt: TGTGCCAGCAGCCCCAATCCGGGGCATAACACTGAAGCTTTCTTT

j_gene: TRBJ1-2
abundance: .
d_gene: .
v_gene: TRBV4-1
CDR3aa: CASSQDYGSGYLYGYTF
CDR3nt: TGCGCCAGCAGCCAAGATTATGGGTCGGGGTACCTCTATGGCTACACCTTC

j_gene: TRBJ2-2
abundance: once
d_gene: .
v_gene: TRBV7-6
CDR3aa: CASSLAPPATRVGELFF
CDR3nt: TGTGCCAGCAGCTTAGCCCCCCCCGCTACCAGGGTAGGGGAGCTGTTTTTT

j_gene: TRBJ1-4
abundance: once
d_gene: TRBD1
v_gene: TRBV27
CDR3aa: CASSLRTGAVEKLFF
CDR3nt: TGTGCCAGCAGTTTAAGGACAGGGGCGGTTGAAAAACTGTTTTTT

j_gene: TRBJ2-1
abundance: .
d_gene: .
v_gene: TRBV6-5
CDR3aa: CATKAGETYNEQFF
CDR3nt: TGTGCCACAAAAGCCGGGGAGACTTACAATGAGCAGTTCTTC

j_gene: TRBJ2-5
abundance: .
d_gene: .
v_gene: TRBV6-5
CDR3aa: CASRVRETQYF
CDR3nt: TGTGCCAGCAGGGTACGGGAGACCCAGTACTTC

j_gene: TRBJ1-2
abundance: .
d_gene: .
v_gene: TRBV19
CDR3aa: CASSMVYYGYTF
CDR3nt: TGTGCCAGTAGTATGGTTTACTATGGCTACACCTTC

j_gene: TRBJ1-1
abundance: .
d_gene: .
v_gene: TRBV5-6
CDR3aa: CASSLAAGPLEAFF
CDR3nt: TGTGCCAGCAGCTTGGCTGCAGGGCCCCTGGAAGCTTTCTTT

j_gene: TRBJ1-5
abundance: .
d_gene: .
v_gene: TRBV12-1
CDR3aa: CASSQGQVNQPQHF
CDR3nt: TGTGCCAGCAGCCAAGGACAGGTCAATCAGCCCCAGCATTTT

j_gene: TRBJ1-1
abundance: .
d_gene: .
v_gene: TRBV30
CDR3aa: CAWKSRGNTEAFF
CDR3nt: TGTGCCTGGAAGAGCAGGGGGAACACTGAAGCTTTCTTT

j_gene: TRBJ2-7
abundance: .
d_gene: .
v_gene: TRBV11-2
CDR3aa: CASSPGPSYEQYF
CDR3nt: TGTGCCAGCAGCCCGGGGCCCTCCTACGAGCAGTACTTC

j_gene: TRBJ1-4
abundance: .
d_gene: TRBD1
v_gene: TRBV5-1
CDR3aa: CASSRGDRGNEKLFF
CDR3nt: TGCGCCAGCAGCAGGGGGGACAGGGGTAATGAAAAACTGTTTTTT

j_gene: TRBJ2-3
abundance: .
d_gene: .
v_gene: TRBV9
CDR3aa: CASSVALVGDTQYF
CDR3nt: TGTGCCAGCAGCGTAGCGCTGGTGGGAGATACGCAGTATTTT

j_gene: TRBJ2-4
abundance: .
d_gene: .
v_gene: TRBV3-1/TRBV3-2
CDR3aa: CASSQAGTIAKNIQYF
CDR3nt: TGTGCCAGCAGCCAAGCCGGGACAATAGCCAAAAACATTCAGTACTTC

j_gene: TRBJ1-1
abundance: few
d_gene: TRBD1
v_gene: TRBV5-1
CDR3aa: CASSAGTDTEAFF
CDR3nt: TGCGCCAGCAGCGCCGGGACAGACACTGAAGCTTTCTTT

j_gene: TRBJ1-1
abundance: .
d_gene: TRBD1
v_gene: TRBV10-2
CDR3aa: CASSEFRDSLNTEAFF
CDR3nt: TGCGCCAGCAGCGAGTTCCGGGACAGTTTGAACACTGAAGCTTTCTTT

j_gene: TRBJ1-5
abundance: .
d_gene: .
v_gene: TRBV6-7
CDR3aa: CASSYFSGTSLYQPQHF
CDR3nt: TGTGCCAGCAGTTATTTCTCCGGGACCTCACTTTATCAGCCCCAGCATTTT

j_gene: TRBJ2-7
abundance: .
d_gene: TRBD1
v_gene: TRBV29-1
CDR3aa: CSVEGDDRGALAYEQYF
CDR3nt: TGCAGCGTTGAAGGGGATGACAGGGGCGCCCTCGCCTACGAGCAGTACTTC

j_gene: TRBJ1-5
abundance: .
d_gene: .
v_gene: TRBV7-8
CDR3aa: CASSLHGGPGNQPQHF
CDR3nt: TGTGCCAGCAGCCTACATGGGGGGCCGGGCAATCAGCCCCAGCATTTT

j_gene: TRBJ1-1
abundance: .
d_gene: .
v_gene: TRBV30
CDR3aa: CALEQTEAFF
CDR3nt: TGTGCCTTAGAACAGACTGAAGCTTTCTTT

j_gene: TRBJ2-2
abundance: .
d_gene: .
v_gene: TRBV14
CDR3aa: CASSRFISGELFF
CDR3nt: TGTGCCAGCAGCCGATTCATATCCGGGGAGCTGTTTTTT

j_gene: TRBJ2-5
abundance: .
d_gene: .
v_gene: TRBV6-1
CDR3aa: CASSEGDQETQYF
CDR3nt: TGTGCCAGCAGTGAAGGAGACCAAGAGACCCAGTACTTC

j_gene: TRBJ2-1
abundance: .
d_gene: .
v_gene: TRBV21-1
CDR3aa: CASTPTVSYNEQFF
CDR3nt: TGTGCCAGCACCCCGACGGTCTCCTACAATGAGCAGTTCTTC

j_gene: TRBJ1-6
abundance: .
d_gene: TRBD1
v_gene: TRBV6-5
CDR3aa: CASSYEGQANSPLHF
CDR3nt: TGTGCCAGCAGTTACGAGGGACAGGCTAATTCACCCCTCCACTTT

j_gene: TRBJ1-1
abundance: .
d_gene: .
v_gene: TRBV4-3
CDR3aa: CASRYGRGTEAFF
CDR3nt: TGCGCCAGCAGGTACGGACGAGGAACTGAAGCTTTCTTT

j_gene: TRBJ2-1
abundance: .
d_gene: .
v_gene: TRBV7-9
CDR3aa: CASSTDPNEQFF
CDR3nt: TGTGCCAGCAGCACCGATCCCAATGAGCAGTTCTTC

j_gene: TRBJ1-1
abundance: .
d_gene: .
v_gene: TRBV27
CDR3aa: CASSLYMNTEAFF
CDR3nt: TGTGCCAGCAGTTTATATATGAACACTGAAGCTTTCTTT

j_gene: TRBJ2-7
abundance: once
d_gene: .
v_gene: TRBV9
CDR3aa: CASSVVGYEQYF
CDR3nt: TGTGCCAGCAGCGTAGTAGGGTACGAGCAGTACTTC

j_gene: TRBJ2-7
abundance: few
d_gene: .
v_gene: TRBV6-6
CDR3aa: CASSYPDESYEQYF
CDR3nt: TGTGCCAGCAGTTACCCGGACGAGAGCTACGAGCAGTACTTC

j_gene: TRBJ1-4
abundance: .
d_gene: TRBD1
v_gene: TRBV14
CDR3aa: CASSQGQGVKLFF
CDR3nt: TGTGCCAGCAGCCAAGGACAGGGGGTAAAACTGTTTTTT

j_gene: TRBJ1-1
abundance: .
d_gene: TRBD1
v_gene: TRBV25-1
CDR3aa: CASSAYGTGLNTEAFF
CDR3nt: TGTGCCAGCAGTGCGTACGGGACAGGGCTGAACACTGAAGCTTTCTTT

j_gene: TRBJ1-1
abundance: .
d_gene: TRBD1
v_gene: TRBV6-5
CDR3aa: CASKTGVSTEAFF
CDR3nt: TGTGCCAGCAAAACAGGGGTGTCAACTGAAGCTTTCTTT

j_gene: TRBJ1-1
abundance: .
d_gene: .
v_gene: TRBV7-6
CDR3aa: CASSRGLLVFF
CDR3nt: TGTGCCAGCAGCCGCGGACTGCTGGTTTTCTTT

j_gene: TRBJ2-7
abundance: .
d_gene: .
v_gene: TRBV25-1
CDR3aa: CASSEWGRNEEQYF
CDR3nt: TGTGCCAGCAGTGAATGGGGACGGAATGAGGAGCAGTACTTC

j_gene: TRBJ1-4
abundance: .
d_gene: TRBD1
v_gene: TRBV18
CDR3aa: CASSPGQAQNEKLFF
CDR3nt: TGTGCCAGCTCACCAGGACAGGCTCAAAATGAAAAACTGTTTTTT

j_gene: TRBJ1-4
abundance: .
d_gene: TRBD1
v_gene: TRBV7-8
CDR3aa: CASSLVISQGVTNEKLFF
CDR3nt: TGTGCCAGCAGCTTAGTGATTAGCCAGGGGGTAACTAATGAAAAACTGTTTTTT

j_gene: TRBJ1-2
abundance: .
d_gene: TRBD1
v_gene: TRBV4-3
CDR3aa: CASSQDVQGVGYTF
CDR3nt: TGCGCCAGCAGCCAAGATGTACAGGGGGTCGGCTACACCTTC

j_gene: TRBJ1-5
abundance: .
d_gene: .
v_gene: TRBV28
CDR3aa: CASSLTVNQPQHF
CDR3nt: TGTGCCAGCAGTTTAACCGTGAATCAGCCCCAGCATTTT

j_gene: TRBJ1-1
abundance: .
d_gene: .
v_gene: TRBV7-9
CDR3aa: CASSPKASSRAFF
CDR3nt: TGTGCCAGCAGCCCGAAAGCATCCTCACGGGCTTTCTTT

j_gene: TRBJ1-1
abundance: .
d_gene: .
v_gene: TRBV9
CDR3aa: CASSGNSMNTEAFF
CDR3nt: TGTGCCAGCAGCGGAAACAGCATGAACACTGAAGCTTTCTTT

j_gene: TRBJ1-2
abundance: once
d_gene: .
v_gene: TRBV15
CDR3aa: CATSRDAQGGIYGYTF
CDR3nt: TGTGCCACCAGCAGAGATGCCCAGGGTGGAATCTATGGCTACACCTTC

j_gene: TRBJ2-1
abundance: .
d_gene: TRBD2
v_gene: TRBV6-5
CDR3aa: CASPRTSGGYNEQFF
CDR3nt: TGTGCCAGTCCCCGGACTAGCGGGGGGTACAATGAGCAGTTCTTC

j_gene: TRBJ2-5
abundance: once
d_gene: .
v_gene: TRBV7-9
CDR3aa: CASSLPTGRDETQYF
CDR3nt: TGTGCCAGCAGCCTCCCGACCGGGCGCGATGAGACCCAGTACTTC

j_gene: TRBJ1-2
abundance: .
d_gene: TRBD1
v_gene: TRBV28
CDR3aa: CASSSGQLYGYTF
CDR3nt: TGTGCCAGCAGCTCGGGACAGCTTTATGGCTACACCTTC

j_gene: TRBJ1-3
abundance: .
d_gene: .
v_gene: TRBV12-3/TRBV12-4
CDR3aa: CASSFGNTIYF
CDR3nt: TGTGCCAGCAGTTTTGGAAACACCATATATTTT

j_gene: TRBJ1-5
abundance: .
d_gene: .
v_gene: TRBV27
CDR3aa: CASKEGYSNQPQHF
CDR3nt: TGTGCCAGCAAGGAGGGATATAGCAATCAGCCCCAGCATTTT

j_gene: TRBJ1-3
abundance: .
d_gene: TRBD1
v_gene: TRBV7-9
CDR3aa: CASSSTGAGNTIYF
CDR3nt: TGTGCCAGCAGCTCGACAGGGGCTGGAAACACCATATATTTT

j_gene: TRBJ2-1
abundance: .
d_gene: .
v_gene: TRBV5-1
CDR3aa: CASSHEGFEQFF
CDR3nt: TGCGCCAGCAGCCATGAGGGGTTTGAGCAGTTCTTC

j_gene: TRBJ1-1
abundance: .
d_gene: .
v_gene: TRBV11-3
CDR3aa: CASSLDTMTEAFF
CDR3nt: TGTGCCAGCAGCTTAGACACGATGACTGAAGCTTTCTTT